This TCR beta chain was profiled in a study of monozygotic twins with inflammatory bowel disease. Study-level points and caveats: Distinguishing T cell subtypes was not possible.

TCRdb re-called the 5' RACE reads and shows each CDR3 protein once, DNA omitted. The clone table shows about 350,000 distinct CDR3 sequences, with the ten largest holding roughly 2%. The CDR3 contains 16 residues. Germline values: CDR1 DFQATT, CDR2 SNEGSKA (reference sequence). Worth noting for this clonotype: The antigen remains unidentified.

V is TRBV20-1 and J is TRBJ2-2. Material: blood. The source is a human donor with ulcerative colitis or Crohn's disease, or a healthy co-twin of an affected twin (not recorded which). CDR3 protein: CSARDPSRSNTGELFF.